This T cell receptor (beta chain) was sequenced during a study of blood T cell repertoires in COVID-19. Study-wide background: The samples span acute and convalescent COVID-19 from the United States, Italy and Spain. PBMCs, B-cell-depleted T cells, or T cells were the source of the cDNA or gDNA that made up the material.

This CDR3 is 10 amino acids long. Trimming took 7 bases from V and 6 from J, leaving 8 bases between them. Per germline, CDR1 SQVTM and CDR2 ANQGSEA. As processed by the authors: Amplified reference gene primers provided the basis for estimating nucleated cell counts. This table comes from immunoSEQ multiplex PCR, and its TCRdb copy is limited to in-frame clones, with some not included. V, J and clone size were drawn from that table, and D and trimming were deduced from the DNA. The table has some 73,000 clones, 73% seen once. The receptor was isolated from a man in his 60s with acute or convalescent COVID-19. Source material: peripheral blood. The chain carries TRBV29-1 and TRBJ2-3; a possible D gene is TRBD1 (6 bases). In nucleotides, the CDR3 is TGCAGCGCAGGGGCGGATACGCAGTATTTT. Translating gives CSAGADTQYF.